Presented here are 27 T cell receptor beta chains from one specimen sequenced in a study of control samples from healthy donors and cancer patients. Clones were sequenced by immunoSEQ multiplex PCR, and TCRdb holds only the in-frame ones, with some missing. The sample consists of 100,000 to 150,000 clones, roughly 92% of them appearing once. Sequenced input: PBMCs. The receptors shown here come from an older man with head and neck cancer.

V and J are TRBV19 and TRBJ2-2; D possibly matches TRBD1 or TRBD2 (6 bases each). The V end lost 4 bases, the J end lost 6 bases, and 18 bases lay between the germline ends. CDR3 length: 16 residues. From germline, CDR1 is LNHDA and CDR2 SQIVND (reference sequence). The CDR3 loop is CASSTRGGRRAGELFF. CDR3 nucleotides: TGTGCCAGTAGTACTAGAGGGGGGCGCCGGGCCGGGGAGCTGTTTTTT.

The chain employs TRBV7-2 and TRBJ2-1, with 7 positions matching TRBD2. The germline V gene encodes CDR1 SGHTA and CDR2 FQGNSA. The CDR3 contains 15 residues. V lost 2 bases to trimming and J lost 1 base; unmatched junction nucleotides: 2. The CDR3 sequence is CASSLIGRSYNEQFF. In nucleotides, the CDR3 is TGTGCCAGCAGCTTAATCGGGAGGTCCTACAATGAGCAGTTCTTC.

V is TRBV19 and J is TRBJ1-5; D is ambiguous. V lost 3 bases, J lost 6 bases, and 12 bases lay in between. The length of the CDR3 is 14 residues. Germline V gives CDR1 LNHDA, CDR2 SQIVND (reference sequence). The CDR3 protein is CASSILAGRQPQHF. In nucleotides, the CDR3 is TGTGCCAGTAGTATCTTGGCAGGTCGTCAGCCCCAGCATTTT.

The gene calls are TRBV29-1 and TRBJ2-5; 9 bases fit TRBD1. Germline CDR1 reads SQVTM; CDR2 reads ANQGSEA. The CDR3 is 12 residues long. V dropped 3 bases and J dropped 5; count of bases not matched to a gene: 1. The CDR3 is CSVEGTGETQYF. The CDR3, as DNA: TGCAGCGTTGAGGGGACAGGGGAGACCCAGTACTTC.

The rearrangement uses TRBV5-6 and TRBJ2-3; the D is unclear. CDR1 SGHDT and CDR2 YYEEEE come from the germline V gene. V was cut by 3 bases and J by 2 bases, with 7 bases left in between. This CDR3 has 13 amino acids. CDR3 sequence (DNA): TGTGCCAGCAGCTCAATATCCACAGATACGCAGTATTTT. Its protein is CASSSISTDTQYF.

The rearrangement joins TRBV7-6 to TRBJ2-3, with D possibly called TRBD1 or TRBD2 (5 bases each). CDR1 SGHVS and CDR2 FNYEAQ come from the germline V gene. Trimming left V 1 base short and J 3 bases short, with 14 bases between. The CDR3 sequence is 16 residues long. CDR3 protein: CASSLGAPGRTDTQYF. In nucleotides, the CDR3 is TGTGCCAGCAGCTTAGGGGCTCCGGGACGAACAGATACGCAGTATTTT.

J is TRBJ2-1 and V is TRBV6-1; D is uncertain. CDR3 length: 12 residues. In germline, CDR1 is MNHNS, CDR2 SASEGT. V shed 0 bases and J shed 7 bases, with 4 bases lying between them. The CDR3 loop is CASSEARNEQFF. CDR3 sequence (DNA): TGTGCCAGCAGTGAAGCCCGGAATGAGCAGTTCTTC.

This sequence joins TRBV5-3 and TRBJ2-7, with D uncertain. TRBV5-3 is labeled an ORF, and its function is uncertain. The CDR3 is 11 amino acids. V dropped 2 bases and J dropped 3 bases, with 3 bases sitting between them. The CDR3 nucleotides are TGTGCCAGAAGCTTCGTCTACGAGCAGTACTTC. This translates into CARSFVYEQYF.

The V and J genes are TRBV29-1 and TRBJ2-3; D ambiguous. V was clipped by 7 bases and J by 0 bases, with 14 bases between them. This CDR3 spans 14 amino acids. The germline V gene encodes CDR1 SQVTM and CDR2 ANQGSEA. The CDR3 spells CSAIRALSTDTQYF. CDR3 nucleotide sequence: TGCAGCGCGATCCGGGCCCTAAGCACAGATACGCAGTATTTT.

V gene TRBV5-1 combines with J gene TRBJ1-5; D gene unclear. The CDR3 totals 13 residues. V was pared by 6 bases and J by 1 base, with 8 bases between. Per the germline V gene, CDR1 is SGHRS and CDR2 is YFSETQ. The CDR3 loop reads CASNWRSNQPQHF. CDR3 coding DNA: TGCGCCAGCAATTGGAGGAGCAATCAGCCCCAGCATTTT.

The chain couples TRBV2 to TRBJ2-5; 7 nucleotides match TRBD1. CDR1 is SNHLY and CDR2 is FYNNEI in the germline V gene. Germline trimming cut 4 bases from V and 1 base from J; bases unmatched to any gene: 0. The CDR3 spans 13 residues. CDR3 nucleotide sequence: TGTGCCAGCAGTGGGGACAGCCAAGAGACCCAGTACTTC. Protein product: CASSGDSQETQYF.

V is TRBV5-5 and J is TRBJ2-2; D is uncertain. The germline V gene encodes CDR1 SGHKS and CDR2 YYEKEE (reference sequence). The V and J ends lost 2 bases and 4 bases respectively, with 12 bases between them. The CDR3 covers 15 residues. This chain's CDR3 is CASSLGNPGTGELFF. CDR3 coding DNA: TGTGCCAGCAGCTTAGGCAATCCGGGCACCGGGGAGCTGTTTTTT.

This chain links TRBV2 with TRBJ1-2; the D is unclear. The V and J ends lost 9 bases and 6 bases respectively, with 20 bases between them. CDR3 length equals 14 residues. The germline V gene encodes CDR1 SNHLY and CDR2 FYNNEI. For the CDR3, the DNA is TGTGCCAGAGCCCCGGCGCTCGGGCGCGATGGCTACACCTTC. Translating gives CARAPALGRDGYTF.

This chain connects TRBV3-1 (or the pseudogene TRBV3-2) to TRBJ2-7; the match to TRBD2 covers 8 bases. V lost 3 bases, J lost 7 bases, and 5 bases stayed unmatched. The V gene's germline CDR1 is LGHDT and CDR2 YNNKEL (reference sequence). This CDR3 contains 13 residues. This chain's CDR3 is CASSHLLAEEQYF. CDR3 coding DNA: TGTGCCAGCAGCCATTTACTAGCGGAAGAGCAGTACTTC.

This chain uses TRBV19 with TRBJ1-5, with 9 bases that match TRBD1. The J segment lost 7 bases and the V segment lost 4 bases, leaving 5 bases of the junction unmatched. The CDR3 has 14 residues. The germline gives CDR1 LNHDA, CDR2 SQIVND (reference sequence). The CDR3 sequence: CASSTKTGGQPQHF. CDR3 DNA sequence: TGTGCCAGTAGTACTAAGACAGGGGGACAGCCCCAGCATTTT.

V is TRBV18 and J is TRBJ1-4; 8 positions agree with TRBD1. The CDR3 consists of 16 residues. Losses at the gene ends were 4 bases for V and 6 bases for J; bases not matched to a gene: 10. CDR1 KGHSH and CDR2 LQKENI come from the germline V gene. The CDR3 loop is CASSQNGQGGDEKLFF. CDR3 DNA sequence: TGTGCCAGCTCACAGAACGGACAGGGAGGCGATGAAAAACTGTTTTTT.

This chain links TRBV2 with TRBJ1-1, with D possibly matching TRBD1 (5 bases). In germline, CDR1 is SNHLY, CDR2 FYNNEI. Trimming removed 7 bases at V and 0 bases at J, with 12 bases between. The length of the CDR3 is 14 residues. The CDR3 sequence is CASTRQTVNTEAFF. The CDR3 bases are TGTGCCAGCACCAGACAGACAGTGAACACTGAAGCTTTCTTT.

The chain couples TRBV6-4 to TRBJ1-2; 9 positions match TRBD1. V was clipped by 6 bases and J by 6 bases; unmatched bases: 14. Germline V gives CDR1 MRHNA, CDR2 SNTAGT. This CDR3 is 16 amino acids long. The CDR3 region is CASSPQRTGAIHGYTF. DNA of the CDR3: TGTGCCAGCAGCCCCCAACGGACAGGGGCCATCCATGGCTACACCTTC.

The chain carries TRBV30 and TRBJ2-2; weak D call: TRBD2 (5 bases). CDR3 length: 12 residues. The V end was cut by 3 bases, the J end by 6 bases, with 8 bases between. Germline loops: CDR1 GTSNPN, CDR2 SVGIG (reference sequence). The CDR3 reads CAWRKAAGELFF. The DNA of the CDR3 is TGTGCCTGGAGGAAAGCGGCCGGGGAGCTGTTTTTT.

The chain employs TRBV29-1 and TRBJ2-7; TRBD2 matches at 8 bases. The V and J ends lost 5 bases and 3 bases, in that order; junction bases with no gene match: 6. The CDR3 totals 13 residues. Germline V gene sequence: CDR1 SQVTM, CDR2 ANQGSEA. CDR3: CSVIAGKLYEQYF. The CDR3 nucleotides are TGCAGCGTTATAGCGGGAAAACTCTACGAGCAGTACTTC.

The V and J genes are TRBV27 and TRBJ2-5; D is tentatively TRBD1 or TRBD2 (5 bases each). From germline, CDR1 is MNHEY and CDR2 SMNVEV (reference sequence). The V gene lost 6 bases and the J gene lost 5 bases, with 16 bases spanning the gap. This CDR3 contains 14 residues. The CDR3 DNA is TGTGCCAGCAGGGCTTTAGAGGGGTATGAGACCCAGTACTTC. It specifies CASRALEGYETQYF.

This rearrangement joins TRBV5-8 to TRBJ2-3; 14 nucleotides agree with TRBD2. The CDR3 is made up of 17 amino acids. Per germline, CDR1 SGHTS and CDR2 YDEGEE. V lost 0 bases and J lost 0; bases outside the gene matches: 0. The CDR3 DNA sequence: TGTGCCAGCAGCTTGGGACTAGCGGGAGGGAGCACAGATACGCAGTATTTT. It is translated as CASSLGLAGGSTDTQYF.

The chain uses TRBV13 and TRBJ2-5; D not resolved. The CDR3 spans 14 residues. V gave up 3 bases and J gave up 5 bases, with 13 bases separating them. CDR1 is PRHDT, CDR2 FYEKMQ, per germline (reference sequence). The DNA for the CDR3 is TGTGCCAGCAGCTTCAGCAACCCCGGGGAGACCCAGTACTTC. Protein product: CASSFSNPGETQYF.

This rearrangement joins TRBV19 to TRBJ2-7; D not certain. CDR1 LNHDA and CDR2 SQIVND come from the germline V gene (reference sequence). Trimming removed 0 bases at V and 6 bases at J, with 9 bases between. CDR3 length equals 13 residues. The DNA of the CDR3 is TGTGCCAGTAGTATAGATTGGGAATCCGAGCAGTACTTC. Protein: CASSIDWESEQYF. Based on the CDR3 plus reference TRBV19 and TRBJ2-7, the full variable domain is DGGITQSPKYLFRKEGQNVTLSCEQNLNHDAMYWYRQDPGQGLRLIYYSQIVNDFQKGDIAEGYSVSREKKESFPLTVTSAQKNPTAFYLCASSIDWESEQYFGPGTRLTVT.

The chain links TRBV7-2 to TRBJ2-4; D unclear. This CDR3 spans 13 amino acids. CDR1 is SGHTA and CDR2 is FQGNSA in the germline V gene. V gave up 1 base and J gave up 1 base, with 2 bases separating them. The CDR3 is CASSLGAKNIQYF. DNA of the CDR3: TGTGCCAGCAGCTTAGGGGCCAAAAACATTCAGTACTTC.

The rearrangement joins TRBV19 to TRBJ1-1; 11 nucleotides line up with TRBD1. The CDR3 spans 17 residues. Trimming at V came to 6 bases and at J to 0 bases, leaving 9 bases not matched to a gene. Germline loops: CDR1 LNHDA, CDR2 SQIVND (reference sequence). The CDR3 protein is CASSPRTGGIMNTEAFF. In DNA form, the CDR3 reads TGTGCCAGTAGCCCTAGGACAGGGGGCATCATGAACACTGAAGCTTTCTTT. The complete variable domain, with remaining parts taken from reference TRBV19 and TRBJ1-1, reads DGGITQSPKYLFRKEGQNVTLSCEQNLNHDAMYWYRQDPGQGLRLIYYSQIVNDFQKGDIAEGYSVSREKKESFPLTVTSAQKNPTAFYLCASSPRTGGIMNTEAFFGQGTRLTVV.

The rearrangement uses TRBV18 and TRBJ1-1; D is uncertain. The CDR3 is 14 amino acids. Germline loops: CDR1 KGHSH, CDR2 LQKENI. V was shortened by 4 bases and J by 1 base, with 10 bases between the two germline ends. CDR3 sequence reads: CASSRREENTEAFF. The CDR3 DNA reads as TGTGCCAGCTCACGGCGGGAGGAGAACACTGAAGCTTTCTTT.